These T cell receptor beta chains were read from a single sample in a study of cytomegalovirus exposure and HLA in healthy donors. Some clones are missing from TCRdb's copy, which holds only in-frame ones; the method was immunoSEQ multiplex PCR. The profile shows about 160,000 clones, about four fifths of them singletons. The sample comprised PBMCs. The receptors here all came from a man younger than 40 in good health and CMV-seronegative. Each CDR3 is given with its conserved first and last residue. D genes are given only for firm matches. Not every row has a clone size; where given, it reads once, few, many or a size class.

>TRBV4-3|.|TRBJ2-7|15|TRBD1
TGCGCCAGCAGCCTACTAGGGACAGGGGCCTACGAGCAGTACTTC
CASSLLGTGAYEQYF
>TRBV6-5|.|TRBJ2-2|15|TRBD1
TGTGCCAGCAGCGCCGTGACAGGGGAGACCGGGGAGCTGTTTTTT
CASSAVTGETGELFF
>TRBV7-3|.|TRBJ1-1|15|TRBD1
TGTGCCAGCAGCCCGACGGGACAGCTGAACACTGAAGCTTTCTTT
CASSPTGQLNTEAFF
>TRBV7-9|.|TRBJ2-7|12|.
TGTGCCAGCTCCGGGACACCCTACGAGCAGTACTTC
CASSGTPYEQYF
>TRBV28|.|TRBJ2-1|17|TRBD2
TGTGCCAGCAGTCCACCGCTAGCGGCAGCCCCCTACAATGAGCAGTTCTTC
CASSPPLAAAPYNEQFF
>TRBV9|.|TRBJ2-1|15|TRBD1
TGTGCCAGCAGCCTCTTAGACAGGGCAGTTAGTGAGCAGTTCTTC
CASSLLDRAVSEQFF
>TRBV10-3|.|TRBJ2-7|15|TRBD2
TGTGCCATCAGTGAGAGCGGGACTAGATACTACGAGCAGTACTTC
CAISESGTRYYEQYF
>TRBV6-5|.|TRBJ2-5|16|TRBD1
TGTGCCAGCAGTTATGCCCAGGGGGCGAGAGGAGAGACCCAGTACTTC
CASSYAQGARGETQYF
>TRBV2|.|TRBJ1-2|14|TRBD1
TGTGCCAGCAGTTACAGGGGGCAAGGGGATGGCTACACCTTC
CASSYRGQGDGYTF
>TRBV2|.|TRBJ1-5|16|TRBD1
TGTGCCAGCAGTCAGACCGGGACAGAGTTGAATCAGCCCCAGCATTTT
CASSQTGTELNQPQHF
>TRBV11-2|.|TRBJ1-5|13|.
TGTGCCAGCAGCGTAGACGGTACTCAGCCCCAGCATTTT
CASSVDGTQPQHF
>TRBV27|.|TRBJ2-7|13|.
TGTGCCAGCAGTATAACCGGTTCCTACGAGCAGTACTTC
CASSITGSYEQYF
>TRBV6-6|once|TRBJ2-5|14|TRBD1
TGTGCCAGCAGTTCGCCGGGACAGCTGCAGGAGCAGTACTTC
CASSSPGQLQEQYF
>TRBV23-1|.|TRBJ1-2|12|.
TGCGCCAGCGTCCGTCCCTCAGGGTACGACACCTTC
CASVRPSGYDTF
>TRBV6-6|.|TRBJ2-5|14|.
TGTGCCAGCAGTCCCGCAGGGTCCCAAGAGACCCAGTACTTC
CASSPAGSQETQYF
>TRBV10-2|.|TRBJ1-4|15|.
TGCGCCAGCAGTGAGCCGGCAGGGATAGGAGAAAAACTGTTTTTT
CASSEPAGIGEKLFF
>TRBV28|.|TRBJ2-3|16|TRBD1
TGTGCCAGCAGTTTCGACAGGGGAGTCGGCACAGATACGCAGTATTTT
CASSFDRGVGTDTQYF
>TRBV6-5|.|TRBJ2-5|14|TRBD1
TGTGCCAGCACTCCTGAAGGGGGCATAGAGACCCAGTACTTC
CASTPEGGIETQYF